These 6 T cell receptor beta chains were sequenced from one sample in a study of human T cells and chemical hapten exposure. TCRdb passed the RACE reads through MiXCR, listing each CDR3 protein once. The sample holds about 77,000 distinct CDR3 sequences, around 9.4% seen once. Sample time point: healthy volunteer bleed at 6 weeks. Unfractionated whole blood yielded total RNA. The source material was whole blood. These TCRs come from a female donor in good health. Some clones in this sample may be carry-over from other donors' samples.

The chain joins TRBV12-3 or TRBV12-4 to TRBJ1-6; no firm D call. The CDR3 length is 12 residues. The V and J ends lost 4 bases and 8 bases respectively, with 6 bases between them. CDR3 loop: CASSSWDSPLHF. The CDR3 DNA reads TGTGCCAGCAGTTCCTGGGATTCACCCCTCCACTTT.

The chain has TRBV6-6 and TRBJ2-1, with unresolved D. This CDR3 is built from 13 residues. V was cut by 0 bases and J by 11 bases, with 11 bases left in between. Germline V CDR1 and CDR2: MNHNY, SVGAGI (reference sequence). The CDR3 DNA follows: TGTGCCAGCAGTTACTCTAGCCAAAACCAGCAGTTCTTC. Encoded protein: CASSYSSQNQQFF.

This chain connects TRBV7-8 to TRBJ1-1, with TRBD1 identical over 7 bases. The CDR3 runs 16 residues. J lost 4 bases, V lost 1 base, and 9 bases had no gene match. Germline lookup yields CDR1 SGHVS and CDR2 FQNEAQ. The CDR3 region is CASSLGVGDRGTEAFF. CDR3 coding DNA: TGTGCCAGCAGCTTAGGCGTCGGGGACAGAGGCACTGAAGCTTTCTTT.

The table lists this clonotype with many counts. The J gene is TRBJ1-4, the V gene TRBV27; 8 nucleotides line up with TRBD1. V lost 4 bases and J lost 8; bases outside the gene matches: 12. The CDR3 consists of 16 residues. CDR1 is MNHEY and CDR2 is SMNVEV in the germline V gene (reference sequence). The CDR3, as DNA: TGTGCCAGCAGTTATCTCCCGACAGGGGTCGGAGAAAAACTGTTTTTT. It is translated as CASSYLPTGVGEKLFF.

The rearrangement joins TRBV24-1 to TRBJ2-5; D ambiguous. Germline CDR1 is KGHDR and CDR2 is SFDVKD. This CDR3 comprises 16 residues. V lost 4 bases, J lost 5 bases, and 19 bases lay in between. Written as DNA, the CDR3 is TGTGCCACCAGTGACCCCCGCTGGAAGGCGTTGGAGACCCAGTACTTC. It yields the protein CATSDPRWKALETQYF.

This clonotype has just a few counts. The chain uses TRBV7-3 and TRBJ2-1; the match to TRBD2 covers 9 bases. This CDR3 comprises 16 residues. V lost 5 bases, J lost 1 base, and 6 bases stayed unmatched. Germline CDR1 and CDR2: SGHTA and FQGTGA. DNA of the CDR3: TGTGCCAGCAGCCGCTATAGCGGGGGTTCCTACAATGAGCAGTTCTTC. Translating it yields CASSRYSGGSYNEQFF.